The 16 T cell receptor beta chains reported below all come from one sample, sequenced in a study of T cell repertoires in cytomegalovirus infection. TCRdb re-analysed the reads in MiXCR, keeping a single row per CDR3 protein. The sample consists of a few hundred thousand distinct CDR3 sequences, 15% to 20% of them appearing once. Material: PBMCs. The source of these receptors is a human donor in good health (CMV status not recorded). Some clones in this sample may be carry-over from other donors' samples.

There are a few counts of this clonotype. CDR3 loop: CASSRPGTTLGEAFF. Here the CDR3 DNA reads TGTGCCAGCAGTCGTCCAGGGACTACCCTGGGAGAAGCTTTCTTT. The rearrangement links TRBV6-2 or TRBV6-3 to TRBJ1-1, with D maybe TRBD1 (5 bases). This CDR3 region has 15 residues. Trimming removed 5 bases from V and 8 bases from J, with 21 bases in between. From germline, CDR1 is MNHEY and CDR2 SVGEGT.

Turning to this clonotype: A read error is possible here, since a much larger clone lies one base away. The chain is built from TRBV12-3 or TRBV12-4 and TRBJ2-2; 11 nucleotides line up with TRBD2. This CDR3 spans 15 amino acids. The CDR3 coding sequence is TGTGCCAGCAGTTTATCCGGACTAGCGGGCGGGGAGCTGTGTTTT. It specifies CASSLSGLAGGELCF.

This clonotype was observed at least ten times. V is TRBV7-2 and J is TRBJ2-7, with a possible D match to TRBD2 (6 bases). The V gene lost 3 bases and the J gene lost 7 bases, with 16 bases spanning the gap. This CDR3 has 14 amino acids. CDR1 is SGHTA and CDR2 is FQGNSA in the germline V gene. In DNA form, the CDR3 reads TGTGCCAGCAGCTTGGGGAGGCCCCCCGAGGAGCAGTACTTC. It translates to CASSLGRPPEEQYF.

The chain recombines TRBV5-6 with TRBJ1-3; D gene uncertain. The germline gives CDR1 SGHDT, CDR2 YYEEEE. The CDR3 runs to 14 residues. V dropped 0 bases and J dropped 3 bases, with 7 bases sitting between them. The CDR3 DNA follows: TGTGCCAGCAGCTTGGGACCGCATGGAAACACCATATATTTT. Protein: CASSLGPHGNTIYF.

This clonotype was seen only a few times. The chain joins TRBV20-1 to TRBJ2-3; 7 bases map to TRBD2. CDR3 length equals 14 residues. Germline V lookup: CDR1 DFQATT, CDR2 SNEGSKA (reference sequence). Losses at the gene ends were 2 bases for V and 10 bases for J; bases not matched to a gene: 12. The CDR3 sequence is CSARLADSWGAQYF. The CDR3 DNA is TGCAGTGCTAGACTAGCGGATTCTTGGGGTGCGCAGTATTTT.

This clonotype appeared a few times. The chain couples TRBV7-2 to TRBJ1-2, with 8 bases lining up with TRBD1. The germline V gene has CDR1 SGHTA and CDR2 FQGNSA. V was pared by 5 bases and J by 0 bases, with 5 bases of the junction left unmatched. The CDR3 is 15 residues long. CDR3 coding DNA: TGTGCCAGCAGCCGACAGGGGACCTCTAACTATGGCTACACCTTC. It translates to CASSRQGTSNYGYTF. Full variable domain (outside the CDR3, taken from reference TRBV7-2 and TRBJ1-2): GAGVSQSPSNKVTEKGKDVELRCDPISGHTALYWYRQSLGQGLEFLIYFQGNSAPDKSGLPSDRFSAERTGGSVSTLTIQRTQQEDSAVYLCASSRQGTSNYGYTFGSGTRLTVV.

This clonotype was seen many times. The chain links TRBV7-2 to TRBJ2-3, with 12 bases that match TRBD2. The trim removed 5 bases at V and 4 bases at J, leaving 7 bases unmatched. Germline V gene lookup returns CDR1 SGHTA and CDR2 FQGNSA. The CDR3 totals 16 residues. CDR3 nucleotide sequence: TGTGCCAGCAGCCCGACTAGCGGGAGAGGCGCAGATACGCAGTATTTT. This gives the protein CASSPTSGRGADTQYF.

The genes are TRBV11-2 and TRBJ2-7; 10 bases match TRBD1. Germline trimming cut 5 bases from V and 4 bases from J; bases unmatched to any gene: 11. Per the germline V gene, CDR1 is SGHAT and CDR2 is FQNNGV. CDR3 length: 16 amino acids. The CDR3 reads CASSLDRGRKMYEQYF. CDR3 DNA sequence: TGTGCCAGCAGCCTCGACAGGGGGCGAAAGATGTACGAGCAGTACTTC.

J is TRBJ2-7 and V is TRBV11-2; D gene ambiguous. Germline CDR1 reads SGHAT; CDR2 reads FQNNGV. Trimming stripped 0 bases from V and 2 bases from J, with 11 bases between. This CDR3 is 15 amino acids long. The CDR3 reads CASSLDLVTAYEQYF. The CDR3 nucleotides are TGTGCCAGCAGCTTAGATCTGGTCACCGCCTACGAGCAGTACTTC. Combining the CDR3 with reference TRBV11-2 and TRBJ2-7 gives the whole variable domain EAGVAQSPRYKIIEKRQSVAFWCNPISGHATLYWYQQILGQGPKLLIQFQNNGVVDDSQLPKDRFSAERLKGVDSTLKIQPAKLEDSAVYLCASSLDLVTAYEQYFGPGTRLTVT.

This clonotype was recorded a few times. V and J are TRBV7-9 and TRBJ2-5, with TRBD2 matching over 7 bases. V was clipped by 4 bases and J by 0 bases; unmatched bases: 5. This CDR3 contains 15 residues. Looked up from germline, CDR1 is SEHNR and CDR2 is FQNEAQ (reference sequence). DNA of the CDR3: TGTGCCAGCAGCTCTACGGGACTAAACCAAGAGACCCAGTACTTC. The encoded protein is CASSSTGLNQETQYF.

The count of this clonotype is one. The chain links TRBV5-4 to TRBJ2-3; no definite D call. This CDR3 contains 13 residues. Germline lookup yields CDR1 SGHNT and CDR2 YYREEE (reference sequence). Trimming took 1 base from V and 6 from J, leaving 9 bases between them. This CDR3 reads CASSLNHADTQYF. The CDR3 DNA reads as TGTGCCAGCAGCTTGAACCATGCGGATACGCAGTATTTT. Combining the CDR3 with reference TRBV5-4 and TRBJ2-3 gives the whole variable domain ETGVTQSPTHLIKTRGQQVTLRCSSQSGHNTVSWYQQALGQGPQFIFQYYREEENGRGNFPPRFSGLQFPNYSSELNVNALELDDSALYLCASSLNHADTQYFGPGTRLTVL.

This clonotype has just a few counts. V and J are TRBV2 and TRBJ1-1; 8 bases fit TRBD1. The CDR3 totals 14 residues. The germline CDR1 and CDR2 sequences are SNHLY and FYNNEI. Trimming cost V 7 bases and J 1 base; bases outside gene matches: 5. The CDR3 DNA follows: TGTGCCAGCATGACCGGGACAGGGAACACTGAAGCTTTCTTT. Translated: CASMTGTGNTEAFF. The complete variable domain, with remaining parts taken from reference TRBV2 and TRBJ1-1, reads EPEVTQTPSHQVTQMGQEVILRCVPISNHLYFYWYRQILGQKVEFLVSFYNNEISEKSEIFDDQFSVERPDGSNFTLKIRSTKLEDSAMYFCASMTGTGNTEAFFGQGTRLTVV.

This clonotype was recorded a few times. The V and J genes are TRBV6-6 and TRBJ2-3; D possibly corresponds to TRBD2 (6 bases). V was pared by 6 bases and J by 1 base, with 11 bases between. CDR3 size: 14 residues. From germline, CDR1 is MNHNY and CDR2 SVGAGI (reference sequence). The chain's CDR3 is CASRAGTGTDTQYF. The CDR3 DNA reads TGTGCCAGCAGGGCGGGGACCGGCACAGATACGCAGTATTTT.

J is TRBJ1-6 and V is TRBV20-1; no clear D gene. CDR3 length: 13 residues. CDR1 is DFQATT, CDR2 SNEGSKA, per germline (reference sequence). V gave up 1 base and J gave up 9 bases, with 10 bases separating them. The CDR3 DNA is TGCAGTGCTAGAGGGGGTTACATTTCACCCCTCCACTTT. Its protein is CSARGGYISPLHF.

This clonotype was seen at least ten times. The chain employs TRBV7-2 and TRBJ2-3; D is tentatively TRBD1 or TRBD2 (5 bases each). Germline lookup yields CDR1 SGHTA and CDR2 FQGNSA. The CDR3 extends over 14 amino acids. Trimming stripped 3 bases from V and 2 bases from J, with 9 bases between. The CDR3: CASSLGPPTDTQYF. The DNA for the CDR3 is TGTGCCAGCAGCTTGGGACCGCCCACAGATACGCAGTATTTT.

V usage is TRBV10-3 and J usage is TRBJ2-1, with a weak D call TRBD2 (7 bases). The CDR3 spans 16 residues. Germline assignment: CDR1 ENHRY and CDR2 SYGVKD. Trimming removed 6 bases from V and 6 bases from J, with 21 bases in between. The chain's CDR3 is CAIRGSLGGAVNEQFF. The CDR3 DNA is TGTGCCATCAGGGGCTCGCTTGGGGGGGCCGTCAATGAGCAGTTCTTC.